What follows are 30 T cell receptor beta chains derived from one specimen sequenced in a study of blood T cell repertoires in COVID-19. The method was immunoSEQ multiplex PCR; TCRdb's version includes in-frame clones alone and lacks a portion of them. The table shows fewer than 200,000 clones, with approximately 85% occurring only once. The specimen was peripheral blood. Source of these receptors: a man aged 35 to 55 with acute or convalescent COVID-19.

The V gene is TRBV7-4, the J gene TRBJ1-5, with D possibly TRBD1 on 5 matching bases. Per the germline V gene, CDR1 is SGHVT and CDR2 is SQSDAQ. The ends were cut back, 4 bases at V and 1 base at J, with 11 bases in the middle. The CDR3 sequence is 15 residues long. The CDR3 here is CASSSREGSNQPQHF. CDR3 in DNA: TGTGCCAGCAGCTCCCGGGAGGGGAGCAATCAGCCCCAGCATTTT.

V usage is TRBV19 and J usage is TRBJ1-5; TRBD1 aligns across 9 bases. The CDR3 totals 16 residues. Germline assignment: CDR1 LNHDA and CDR2 SQIVND (reference sequence). The V gene end was trimmed by 6 bases and the J gene end by 1 base; junction bases not matched to a gene: 7. For the CDR3, the DNA is TGTGCCAGTAGCACACAGGGGGCGCCCAGCAATCAGCCCCAGCATTTT. Encoded protein: CASSTQGAPSNQPQHF.

In DNA form, the CDR3 reads TGTGCCAGTAGTATTGGGCAGGGTTTTGGCAATGAGCAGTTCTTC. Translation gives CASSIGQGFGNEQFF. The chain is built from TRBV19 and TRBJ2-1; possibly TRBD1 for D (5 bases). The ends were cut back, 3 bases at V and 6 bases at J, with 15 bases in the middle. CDR3 length equals 15 residues. Germline assignment: CDR1 LNHDA and CDR2 SQIVND (reference sequence). Looking up the rest from reference TRBV19 and TRBJ2-1 gives the full variable domain: DGGITQSPKYLFRKEGQNVTLSCEQNLNHDAMYWYRQDPGQGLRLIYYSQIVNDFQKGDIAEGYSVSREKKESFPLTVTSAQKNPTAFYLCASSIGQGFGNEQFFGPGTRLTVL.

V is TRBV15 and J is TRBJ1-2, with D unclear. The V and J ends lost 8 bases and 8 bases respectively, with 24 bases between them. This CDR3 spans 15 amino acids. Germline CDR1 LNHNV, CDR2 YYDKDF (reference sequence). CDR3 in amino acids: CATGDGTREVLGYTF. As DNA, the CDR3 is TGTGCCACCGGGGATGGCACTCGGGAAGTCCTAGGCTACACCTTC.

CDR3 nucleotide sequence: TGTGCCAGCAGCCAAGATGAGGGACAGTCTTTTAGCTACACCTTC. Encoded protein: CASSQDEGQSFSYTF. The chain couples TRBV4-2 to TRBJ1-2; TRBD1 matches 7 bases. CDR3 length: 15 residues. The ends lost 0 bases at V and 9 bases at J; junction bases unmatched: 10. The germline V gene has CDR1 LGHNA and CDR2 YNFKEQ.

The chain carries TRBV28 and TRBJ1-1; D perhaps matches TRBD1 (5 bases). Germline assignment: CDR1 MDHEN and CDR2 SYDVKM. V was pared by 6 bases and J by 1 base, with 15 bases between. The CDR3 loop spans 15 amino acids. The DNA for the CDR3 is TGTGCCAGCAGCTCGCCGGGGGGGACGAACACTGAAGCTTTCTTT. It encodes CASSSPGGTNTEAFF.

The sample holds a few counts of this clone. The V and J genes are TRBV5-1 and TRBJ2-5, with 9 bases identical to TRBD1. The ends lost 2 bases at V and 5 bases at J; junction bases unmatched: 7. Per germline, CDR1 SGHRS and CDR2 YFSETQ. This CDR3 spans 15 amino acids. The CDR3 reads CASSFTGGDRETQYF. CDR3 nucleotide sequence: TGCGCCAGCAGCTTTACAGGGGGCGATAGGGAGACCCAGTACTTC.

This chain connects TRBV19 to TRBJ1-6; 9 positions agree with TRBD1. The CDR3 extends over 14 amino acids. Trimming cost V 6 bases and J 6 bases; bases outside gene matches: 3. CDR1 LNHDA and CDR2 SQIVND come from the germline V gene (reference sequence). DNA of the CDR3: TGTGCCAGTAGGACAGGGGGTTTTAATTCACCCCTCCACTTT. Its translation: CASRTGGFNSPLHF.

The chain combines TRBV18 with TRBJ1-2; 9 bases fit TRBD1. Germline CDR1 and CDR2: KGHSH and LQKENI. The CDR3 totals 14 residues. With 6 bases clipped from V and 8 bases from J, the junction kept 10 bases outside the gene matches. CDR3 residues: CASSPGQGPRGYTF. The CDR3 DNA reads as TGTGCCAGCTCGCCGGGACAGGGCCCAAGGGGCTACACCTTC. Variable domain in full (rest from reference TRBV18 and TRBJ1-2): NAGVMQNPRHLVRRRGQEARLRCSPMKGHSHVYWYRQLPEEGLKFMVYLQKENIIDESGMPKERFSAEFPKEGPSILRIQQVVRGDSAAYFCASSPGQGPRGYTFGSGTRLTVV.

V gene TRBV7-6 combines with J gene TRBJ2-3; possible D gene TRBD1, 6 bases. The CDR3 runs to 15 residues. CDR1 and CDR2 from the germline V gene are SGHVS and FNYEAQ. V was shortened by 5 bases and J by 0 bases, with 12 bases between the two germline ends. This CDR3 is CASSPVTGSTDTQYF. The CDR3 coding sequence is TGTGCCAGCAGCCCAGTGACAGGTAGCACAGATACGCAGTATTTT.

This clone came up once. The chain links TRBV21-1 to TRBJ1-6; whether TRBD1, the table's D call, matches the DNA was not checked. TRBV21-1 is termed a pseudogene. The CDR3 is 15 residues long. The CDR3 DNA sequence: TGTGCCAGCAGCAAAACAGGGACGAGTAATTCACCCCTCCACTTT. It specifies CASSKTGTSNSPLHF.

This chain uses TRBV7-3 with TRBJ1-3, with 7 positions matching TRBD1. The length of the CDR3 is 14 residues. V was pared by 5 bases and J by 2 bases, with 3 bases of the junction left unmatched. Germline CDR1 is SGHTA and CDR2 is FQGTGA. Here the CDR3 DNA reads TGTGCCAGCAGCCTCACAGGGGCTGGAAACACCATATATTTT. The encoded protein is CASSLTGAGNTIYF.

J is TRBJ2-3 and V is TRBV6-6; D might be TRBD2 (5 bases). In germline, CDR1 is MNHNY, CDR2 SVGAGI (reference sequence). The ends were cut back, 7 bases at V and 2 bases at J, with 16 bases in the middle. This CDR3 is built from 15 residues. CDR3 loop: CASTTRTYDTDTQYF. CDR3 nucleotide sequence: TGTGCCAGCACTACCAGGACTTATGACACAGATACGCAGTATTTT.

The chain is built from TRBV25-1 and TRBJ1-1; 7 bases map to TRBD1. This CDR3 has 15 residues. The V segment lost 4 bases and the J segment 11 bases; nucleotides outside the gene matches: 16. CDR1 is MGHDK, CDR2 SYGVNS, per germline. CDR3 bases: TGTGCCAGCAGTGGTTACGGGACAGAACGTGGCGGGGCTTTCTTT. Translating it yields CASSGYGTERGGAFF.

A single count supports this clone. The chain carries TRBV9 and TRBJ2-3; TRBD2 is a possible D gene (6 bases). This CDR3 is built from 14 residues. Trimming removed 3 bases from V and 0 bases from J, with 8 bases in between. Germline CDR1 and CDR2: SGDLS and YYNGEE. CDR3 bases: TGTGCCAGCAGCGCGAGCGGGAGCACAGATACGCAGTATTTT. Amino acid sequence: CASSASGSTDTQYF.

CDR3: CASSSQTSGGPNQPQHF. DNA for the CDR3: TGTGCCAGCAGTTCCCAAACGTCAGGGGGGCCCAATCAGCCCCAGCATTTT. The rearrangement links TRBV27 to TRBJ1-5, with 7 bases that match TRBD1. Germline CDR1 is MNHEY and CDR2 is SMNVEV (reference sequence). With 4 bases clipped from V and 3 bases from J, the junction kept 12 bases outside the gene matches. This CDR3 spans 17 amino acids.

The chain employs TRBV20-1 and TRBJ2-2, with D possibly being TRBD2 (6 bases). Trimming shortened V by 3 bases and J by 4 bases, and 9 bases separated the two germline ends. Germline V CDR1 and CDR2: DFQATT, SNEGSKA (reference sequence). The CDR3 has 13 amino acids. DNA for the CDR3: TGCAGTGCTAGTCGGGGGATCACCGGGGAGCTGTTTTTT. Protein sequence: CSASRGITGELFF.

The J gene is TRBJ2-1, the V gene TRBV14; 9 positions match TRBD1. The CDR3 extends over 15 amino acids. CDR1 and CDR2 from the germline V gene are SGHDN and FVKESK. Trimming removed 3 bases from V and 10 bases from J; junction bases left unmatched: 10. The CDR3 DNA reads as TGTGCCAGCAGCCAGTGGGACAGGGTTACGAGGGAGCAGTTCTTC. Amino acid sequence: CASSQWDRVTREQFF.

Here the CDR3 DNA reads TGTGCCAGCTCACCCACCGGACAGGGATTGAACACTGAAGCTTTCTTT. Encoded protein: CASSPTGQGLNTEAFF. V is TRBV18 and J is TRBJ1-1; TRBD1 agrees at 8 bases. This CDR3 comprises 16 residues. The V and J ends lost 3 bases and 0 bases, in that order; junction bases with no gene match: 6. Germline V gene sequence: CDR1 KGHSH, CDR2 LQKENI.

This chain joins TRBV18 and TRBJ1-2, with 11 positions matching TRBD1. The CDR3 totals 13 residues. Trimming cost V 6 bases and J 6 bases; bases outside gene matches: 3. CDR1 and CDR2 from the germline V gene are KGHSH and LQKENI. The CDR3 here is CASSPGQGDGYTF. CDR3 sequence (DNA): TGTGCCAGCTCGCCGGGACAGGGGGATGGCTACACCTTC.

The rearrangement uses TRBV28 and TRBJ2-2; TRBD1 matches at 12 bases. Germline CDR1 MDHEN, CDR2 SYDVKM. The ends lost 6 bases at V and 4 bases at J; junction bases unmatched: 9. There are 17 residues in the CDR3. DNA for the CDR3: TGTGCCAGCAGGTTCGCCGGGACAGGGGGCATCACCGGGGAGCTGTTTTTT. It yields the protein CASRFAGTGGITGELFF.

This sequence joins TRBV2 and TRBJ1-1; D gene unclear. V lost 5 bases, J lost 0 bases, and 7 bases lay in between. The CDR3 runs 13 residues. Per the germline V gene, CDR1 is SNHLY and CDR2 is FYNNEI. CDR3 protein: CASSNTVNTEAFF. CDR3 nucleotide sequence: TGTGCCAGCAGTAATACGGTGAACACTGAAGCTTTCTTT.

The chain links TRBV13 to TRBJ2-5, with D perhaps TRBD2 (6 bases). The CDR3 has 15 amino acids. With 4 bases removed from V and 5 bases from J, the gap between germline ends came to 17 bases. In germline, CDR1 is PRHDT, CDR2 FYEKMQ (reference sequence). The CDR3 nucleotides read TGTGCCAGCAGCTCTACGGGCGGGGAAGGGGAGACCCAGTACTTC. It codes for CASSSTGGEGETQYF.

The V gene is TRBV6-2 or TRBV6-3, the J gene TRBJ2-3; maybe TRBD2 (7 bases). The length of the CDR3 is 15 residues. Germline CDR1 reads MNHEY; CDR2 reads SVGEGT. V lost 5 bases to trimming and J lost 3 bases, with 15 bases between them. This CDR3 reads CASSPRGAHTDTQYF. The CDR3 nucleotides read TGTGCCAGCAGTCCACGGGGGGCGCATACAGATACGCAGTATTTT.

The genes are TRBV6-6 and TRBJ1-1, with 7 nucleotides matching TRBD1. Trimming cost V 6 bases and J 0 bases; bases outside gene matches: 7. Germline V lookup: CDR1 MNHNY, CDR2 SVGAGI (reference sequence). The CDR3 has 15 amino acids. The CDR3 reads CASSSQGLLNTEAFF. Written as DNA, the CDR3 is TGTGCCAGCAGCTCACAGGGGCTCCTGAACACTGAAGCTTTCTTT.

The chain combines TRBV4-2 with TRBJ1-5; D not resolved. V lost 4 bases, J lost 5 bases, and 9 bases lay in between. The germline gives CDR1 LGHNA, CDR2 YNFKEQ. This CDR3 is built from 13 residues. The CDR3 DNA reads TGTGCCAGCAGCCCCCAGGTTGATCAGCCCCAGCATTTT. It is translated as CASSPQVDQPQHF.

The CDR3 region is CASSVGQYTGELFF. Written as DNA, the CDR3 is TGTGCCAGCAGCGTAGGCCAGTACACCGGGGAGCTGTTTTTT. The chain has TRBV9 and TRBJ2-2; no clear D. Germline lookup yields CDR1 SGDLS and CDR2 YYNGEE. V lost 0 bases to trimming and J lost 3 bases, with 6 bases between them. The CDR3 sequence is 14 residues long.

Only a few counts were recorded for this clone. This rearrangement joins TRBV6-5 to TRBJ1-6; a possible D gene is TRBD1 (5 bases). The germline gives CDR1 MNHEY, CDR2 SVGAGI. The CDR3 has 13 amino acids. V shed 5 bases and J shed 7 bases, with 9 bases lying between them. This chain's CDR3 is CASSNGGNSPLHF. CDR3 nucleotides: TGTGCCAGCAGTAACGGGGGGAATTCACCCCTCCACTTT.

The rearrangement joins TRBV7-2 to TRBJ1-5; 7 nucleotides line up with TRBD1. Trimming took 4 bases from V and 5 from J; bases not matched to a gene: 2. This CDR3 has 13 amino acids. Germline CDR1 SGHTA, CDR2 FQGNSA. CDR3 bases: TGTGCCAGCAGCTCCGACAGGGATCAGCCCCAGCATTTT. Translated: CASSSDRDQPQHF.

This clone was detected only once. The chain is built from TRBV6-2 or TRBV6-3 and TRBJ2-2, with TRBD2 as a possible D gene (6 bases). V was pared by 2 bases and J by 1 base, with 11 bases between. This CDR3 has 16 residues. Germline CDR1 MNHEY, CDR2 SVGEGT. The CDR3 region is CASSYQTGVNTGELFF. CDR3 nucleotide sequence: TGTGCCAGCAGTTACCAGACGGGGGTGAACACCGGGGAGCTGTTTTTT.